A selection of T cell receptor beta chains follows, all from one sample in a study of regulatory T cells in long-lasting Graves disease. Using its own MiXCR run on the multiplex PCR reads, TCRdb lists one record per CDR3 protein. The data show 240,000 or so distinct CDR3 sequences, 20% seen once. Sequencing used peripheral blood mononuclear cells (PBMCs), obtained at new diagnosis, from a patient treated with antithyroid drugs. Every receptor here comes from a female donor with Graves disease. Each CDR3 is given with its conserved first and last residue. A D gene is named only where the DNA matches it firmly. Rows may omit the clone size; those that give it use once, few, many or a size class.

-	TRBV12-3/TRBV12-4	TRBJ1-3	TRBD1	TGTGCCAGCAGTTTGAATCCCGGGACAGGGCTCTCTGGAAACACCATATATTTT	CASSLNPGTGLSGNTIYF
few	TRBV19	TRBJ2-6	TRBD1	TGTGCCAGTAGTATAGTGAGGGGGCAGGGTACCTTCTCTGGGGCCAACGTCCTGACTTTC	CASSIVRGQGTFSGANVLTF
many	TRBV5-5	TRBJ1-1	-	TGTGCCAGCAGCTTGAGTCAGATGAACACTGAAGCTTTCTTT	CASSLSQMNTEAFF
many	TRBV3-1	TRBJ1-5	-	TGTGCCAGCAGCCAAGAATTGACAGACAATCAGCCCCAGCATTTT	CASSQELTDNQPQHF
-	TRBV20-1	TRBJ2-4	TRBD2	TGCAGTGCTAGAGCCGGGGGGTTAGCCAAAAACATTCAGTACTTC	CSARAGGLAKNIQYF
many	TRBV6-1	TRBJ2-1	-	TGTGCCAGCAGCCGGGGATGGGGCAATGAGCAGTTCTTC	CASSRGWGNEQFF
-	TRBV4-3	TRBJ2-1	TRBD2	TGCGCCAGCAGCCGATATCTGGGAGCGGGAGGCCCCTACAATGAGCAGTTCTTC	CASSRYLGAGGPYNEQFF
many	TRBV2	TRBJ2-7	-	TGTGCCACCGGTCCAGAGACCTACGAGCAGTACTTC	CATGPETYEQYF
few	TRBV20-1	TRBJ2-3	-	TGCAGTGCTGTGATACAGAGCACAGATACGCAGTATTTT	CSAVIQSTDTQYF
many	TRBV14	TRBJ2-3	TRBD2	TGTGCCAGCAGCCCCACCGGGACTAGCGGGGGATTTTCAGATACGCAGTATTTT	CASSPTGTSGGFSDTQYF
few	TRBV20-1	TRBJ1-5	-	TGCAGTGCTAGAGTCGGAACTCGAACGGCCCGAAATCAGCCCCAGCATTTT	CSARVGTRTARNQPQHF
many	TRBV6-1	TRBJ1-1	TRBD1	TGTGCCAGCAGTCGCCCCGGACAGGGGAACACTGAAGCTTTCTTT	CASSRPGQGNTEAFF
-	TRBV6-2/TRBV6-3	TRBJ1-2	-	TGTGCCAGCAGTTACGGGCAGTCCTATGGCTACACCTTC	CASSYGQSYGYTF
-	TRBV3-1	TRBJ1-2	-	TGTGCCAGCAGCCAAGATTTTATGCGCTTGGGGAGAAACTATGGCTACACCTTC	CASSQDFMRLGRNYGYTF
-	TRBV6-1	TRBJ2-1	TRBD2	TGTGCCAGCAGTCCCGGGAGGGGCGGGAATGAGCAGTTCTTC	CASSPGRGGNEQFF
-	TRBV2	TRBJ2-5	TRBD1	TGTGCCAGCAGTGACACAGGGGGCGGGAGATTATCGACCCAGTACTTC	CASSDTGGGRLSTQYF